This entry lists 3 T cell receptor beta chains sequenced from one sample in a study of T cells in Graves' hyperthyroidism and ophthalmopathy. The CDR3 regions of TCR beta were amplified from RNA transcripts. TCR CDR3 regions were first amplified by RT-PCR with HTBI primers. TCRdb re-derived calls from the multiplex PCR reads in MiXCR, one entry per CDR3 protein. The profile shows around 600,000 distinct CDR3 sequences, roughly 15% of them singletons. What was sequenced was blood. Source of these receptors: a woman in her fifties or sixties with Graves' ophthalmopathy.

This chain links TRBV12-3 or TRBV12-4 with TRBJ2-1; D might be TRBD2 (5 bases). The CDR3 spans 14 residues. V dropped 6 bases and J dropped 9 bases, with 18 bases sitting between them. This CDR3 reads CASSYDIGSGEQFF. In DNA, the CDR3 is TGTGCCAGCAGCTACGACATTGGGAGTGGTGAGCAGTTCTTC.

This clonotype came up a few times. J is TRBJ2-1 and V is TRBV5-5; 7 bases map to TRBD2. The CDR3 consists of 15 residues. Germline-derived CDR1 and CDR2 are SGHKS and YYEKEE (reference sequence). Trimming removed 4 bases from V and 5 bases from J; junction bases left unmatched: 9. Here the CDR3 DNA reads TGTGCCAGCAGCCCATTGAGCGGGGCTAACAATGAGCAGTTCTTC. Amino acids: CASSPLSGANNEQFF.

This clonotype was picked up many times. This chain connects TRBV12-3 or TRBV12-4 to TRBJ2-2; D gene unclear. This CDR3 spans 13 amino acids. Trimming removed 2 bases from V and 5 bases from J, with 6 bases in between. CDR3 coding DNA: TGTGCCAGCAGTTTATTGGGAACCGGGGAGCTGTTTTTT. As protein: CASSLLGTGELFF.